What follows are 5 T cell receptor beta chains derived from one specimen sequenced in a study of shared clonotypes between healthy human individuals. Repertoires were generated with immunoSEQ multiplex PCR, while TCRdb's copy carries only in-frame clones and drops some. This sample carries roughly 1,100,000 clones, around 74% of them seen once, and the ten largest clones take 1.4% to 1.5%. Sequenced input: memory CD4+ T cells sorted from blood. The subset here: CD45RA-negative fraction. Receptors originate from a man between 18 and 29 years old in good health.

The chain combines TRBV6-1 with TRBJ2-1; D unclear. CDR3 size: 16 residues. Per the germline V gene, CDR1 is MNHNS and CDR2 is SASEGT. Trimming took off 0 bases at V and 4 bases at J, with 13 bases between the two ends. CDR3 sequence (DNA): TGTGCCAGCAGTGAAGCGCTGGGCTTGTCATACAATGAGCAGTTCTTC. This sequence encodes CASSEALGLSYNEQFF.

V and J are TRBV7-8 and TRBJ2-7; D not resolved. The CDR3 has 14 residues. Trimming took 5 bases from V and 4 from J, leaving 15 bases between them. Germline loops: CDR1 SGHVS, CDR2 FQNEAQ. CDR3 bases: TGTGCCAGCAGCCCGAGGAAGGGAAAATACGAGCAGTACTTC. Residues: CASSPRKGKYEQYF.

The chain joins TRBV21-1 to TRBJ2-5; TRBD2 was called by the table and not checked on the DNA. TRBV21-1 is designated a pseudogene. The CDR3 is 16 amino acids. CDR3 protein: CASSKRASGRQETQYF. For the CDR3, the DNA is TGTGCCAGCAGCAAGAGGGCTAGCGGGCGCCAAGAGACCCAGTACTTC.

CDR3 region: CASSPRLSGGTDTQYF. In nucleotides, the CDR3 is TGTGCCAGCAGCCCACGCCTTAGCGGGGGTACAGATACGCAGTATTTT. The chain is built from TRBV4-2 and TRBJ2-3; 9 bases agree with TRBD2. The CDR3 has 16 amino acids. Germline lookup yields CDR1 LGHNA and CDR2 YNFKEQ. Trimming cost V 4 bases and J 3 bases; bases outside gene matches: 8.

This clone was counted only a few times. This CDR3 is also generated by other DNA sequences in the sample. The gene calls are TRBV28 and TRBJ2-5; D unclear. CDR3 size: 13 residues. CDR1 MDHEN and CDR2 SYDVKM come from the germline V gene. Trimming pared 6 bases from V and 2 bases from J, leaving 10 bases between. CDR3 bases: TGTGCCAGCAGCTTGGGCGGTCAAGAGACCCAGTACTTC. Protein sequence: CASSLGGQETQYF.